One and the same sample provided the 20 T cell receptor beta chains below, sequenced in a study of T-cell memory formation after mild COVID-19. TCRdb re-called the 5' RACE reads with MiXCR, one entry per CDR3 protein. This sample has about 130,000 distinct CDR3 sequences, with more than 15% found just once. Material: PBMCs or a T cell subset sorted from them (not recorded which). These receptors came from an adult woman who had mild COVID-19 (a few samples of this study predate the infection). Cell type and time point are not known.

This clonotype appeared a few times. V usage is TRBV3-1 and J usage is TRBJ2-7, with D possibly being TRBD1 (6 bases). This CDR3 region has 16 residues. The V end lost 2 bases, the J end lost 2 bases, and 16 bases lay between the germline ends. The germline gives CDR1 LGHDT, CDR2 YNNKEL (reference sequence). CDR3 coding DNA: TGTGCCAGCAGCCAAAGTGGGGCGACAGGAACCTACGAGCAGTACTTC. It codes for CASSQSGATGTYEQYF.

The rearrangement uses TRBV7-8 and TRBJ2-3; D assignment may be TRBD1 or TRBD2 (6 bases each). Germline V gene sequence: CDR1 SGHVS, CDR2 FQNEAQ. CDR3 length equals 18 residues. Trimming removed 2 bases from V and 0 bases from J, with 18 bases in between. CDR3 sequence: CASSLPRDNPNSTDTQYF. CDR3 nucleotides: TGTGCCAGCAGCTTACCGCGGGACAACCCGAATAGCACAGATACGCAGTATTTT.

The V gene is TRBV5-1, the J gene TRBJ1-1, with a tentative D call TRBD1 (5 bases). Germline lookup yields CDR1 SGHRS and CDR2 YFSETQ. V shed 2 bases and J shed 4 bases, with 12 bases lying between them. This CDR3 contains 14 residues. The CDR3 protein is CASSFRTGPTEAFF. Written as DNA, the CDR3 is TGCGCCAGCAGCTTCCGGACGGGACCCACTGAAGCTTTCTTT.

This clonotype was seen a handful of times. The V call is TRBV12-3 or TRBV12-4, the J call TRBJ1-2, with unresolved D. The CDR3 extends over 13 amino acids. V shed 1 base and J shed 8 bases, with 11 bases lying between them. CDR3 nucleotide sequence: TGTGCCAGCAGTTTAGTCGCAGGTCGGGGCTACACCTTC. It yields the protein CASSLVAGRGYTF.

This clonotype has a handful of counts. The rearrangement uses TRBV6-4 and TRBJ2-5; 10 bases line up with TRBD1. V shed 2 bases and J 2 bases; nucleotides not matched to a gene: 17. Germline loops: CDR1 MRHNA, CDR2 SNTAGT. The CDR3 totals 20 residues. This chain's CDR3 is CASSDRSVAIGDRGQETQYF. The CDR3 DNA reads as TGTGCCAGCAGTGACCGGTCGGTGGCCATTGGGGACAGGGGTCAAGAGACCCAGTACTTC.

This clonotype was detected a few times. The chain carries TRBV7-2 and TRBJ2-1; 13 nucleotides align to TRBD2. The CDR3 sequence is 17 residues long. The junction had 8 bases not matched to a gene; V was cut back by 5 bases and J by 4 bases. Germline loops: CDR1 SGHTA, CDR2 FQGNSA. This CDR3 reads CASSRGTSGMGYNEQFF. As DNA, the CDR3 is TGTGCCAGCAGCCGGGGGACTAGCGGGATGGGGTACAATGAGCAGTTCTTC.

The V and J genes are TRBV19 and TRBJ1-1; D remains ambiguous. The CDR3 sequence is 13 residues long. In germline, CDR1 is LNHDA, CDR2 SQIVND (reference sequence). V lost 3 bases and J lost 2, with 7 bases in between. The CDR3 DNA follows: TGTGCCAGTAGTATGTGGGGAAACACTGAAGCTTTCTTT. Its translation: CASSMWGNTEAFF. The variable domain in full, with the rest retrieved from reference TRBV19 and TRBJ1-1, is DGGITQSPKYLFRKEGQNVTLSCEQNLNHDAMYWYRQDPGQGLRLIYYSQIVNDFQKGDIAEGYSVSREKKESFPLTVTSAQKNPTAFYLCASSMWGNTEAFFGQGTRLTVV.

A few counts support this clonotype. This chain links TRBV10-3 with TRBJ1-4; D not certain. The CDR3 has 12 amino acids. The V end lost 3 bases, the J end lost 11 bases, and 10 bases lay between the germline ends. Germline-derived CDR1 and CDR2 are ENHRY and SYGVKD. DNA for the CDR3: TGTGCCATCAGTGACCTCGAGGCGAAACTGTTTTTT. Translated, it gives CAISDLEAKLFF.

This clonotype was seen a few times. This sequence joins TRBV25-1 and TRBJ2-7; D is unclear. Deletions cut 5 bases from V and 4 bases from J, with 12 bases between. In germline, CDR1 is MGHDK, CDR2 SYGVNS. The CDR3 sequence is 13 residues long. The CDR3 DNA sequence: TGTGCCAGCAGTCGCGGTAGCTGGTACGAGCAGTACTTC. Its protein product is CASSRGSWYEQYF.

The chain combines TRBV9 with TRBJ2-7, with D tentatively TRBD1 (5 bases). Trimming stripped 0 bases from V and 2 bases from J, with 18 bases between. The CDR3 length is 17 residues. Per germline, CDR1 SGDLS and CDR2 YYNGEE. In DNA, the CDR3 is TGTGCCAGCAGCGTAGAGGCCCGGATGGACAAAACCTACGAGCAGTACTTC. Encoded protein: CASSVEARMDKTYEQYF.

CDR3 loop: CASSEGQGSYGYTF. In DNA, the CDR3 is TGCGCCAGCAGCGAGGGACAGGGGTCCTATGGCTACACCTTC. The V call is TRBV5-1, the J call TRBJ1-2; 10 nucleotides match TRBD1. The CDR3 extends over 14 amino acids. V was clipped by 4 bases and J by 4 bases; unmatched bases: 4. Germline assignment: CDR1 SGHRS and CDR2 YFSETQ. The full variable domain, in which reference TRBV5-1 and TRBJ1-2 provide the parts outside the CDR3, is KAGVTQTPRYLIKTRGQQVTLSCSPISGHRSVSWYQQTPGQGLQFLFEYFSETQRNKGNFPGRFSGRQFSNSRSEMNVSTLELGDSALYLCASSEGQGSYGYTFGSGTRLTVV.

J is TRBJ2-2 and V is TRBV12-3 or TRBV12-4; the D gene is possibly TRBD1 (6 bases). V was clipped by 5 bases and J by 4 bases, with 20 bases between them. The CDR3 contains 17 residues. The CDR3 is CASSAGQLIPFTGELFF. The CDR3 region has the DNA TGTGCCAGCAGTGCTGGACAGCTTATTCCCTTCACCGGGGAGCTGTTTTTT.

The V call is TRBV24-1, the J call TRBJ2-1; 8 nucleotides agree with TRBD2. The germline CDR1 and CDR2 sequences are KGHDR and SFDVKD. The CDR3 runs 18 residues. V lost 1 base and J lost 0; bases outside the gene matches: 7. The CDR3 is CATSDFRASGPSYNEQFF. CDR3 DNA: TGTGCCACCAGTGATTTTAGGGCTAGCGGGCCCTCCTACAATGAGCAGTTCTTC.

The chain joins TRBV7-3 to TRBJ2-5; TRBD2 matches 7 bases. In germline, CDR1 is SGHTA, CDR2 FQGTGA. The V segment lost 1 base and the J segment 5 bases; nucleotides outside the gene matches: 7. CDR3 length: 15 residues. The CDR3 region has the DNA TGTGCCAGCAGCTTAAGCGGGAGTGGTTCGGAGACCCAGTACTTC. Its protein product is CASSLSGSGSETQYF.

This clonotype occurred once. The gene calls are TRBV5-4 and TRBJ2-1; D may be TRBD1 or TRBD2 (6 bases each). The CDR3 loop spans 13 amino acids. Germline assignment: CDR1 SGHNT and CDR2 YYREEE (reference sequence). Trimming took 2 bases from V and 7 from J, leaving 10 bases between them. The CDR3 DNA reads TGTGCCAGCAGCTTAAGGGGGGAAAATGAGCAGTTCTTC. This encodes CASSLRGENEQFF.

This clonotype has more than one count but fewer than ten. The rearrangement links TRBV12-3 or TRBV12-4 to TRBJ1-5; D unclear. Trimming took off 6 bases at V and 2 bases at J, with 11 bases between the two ends. The CDR3 is made up of 14 amino acids. CDR3 loop: CASSPRRGNQPQHF. The DNA of the CDR3 is TGTGCCAGCAGCCCTAGGAGGGGCAATCAGCCCCAGCATTTT.

V gene TRBV14 combines with J gene TRBJ2-7, with 8 bases that match TRBD2. Germline V CDR1 and CDR2: SGHDN, FVKESK. Germline trimming cut 4 bases from V and 0 bases from J; bases unmatched to any gene: 5. The CDR3 sequence is 15 residues long. CDR3 in amino acids: CASSLGTRSSYEQYF. CDR3 coding DNA: TGTGCCAGCAGCCTAGGGACTAGGAGCTCCTACGAGCAGTACTTC.

This chain joins TRBV5-5 and TRBJ1-1; D is ambiguous. Germline CDR1 is SGHKS and CDR2 is YYEKEE (reference sequence). V was pared by 2 bases and J by 1 base, with 12 bases between. The CDR3 sequence is 15 residues long. The CDR3 nucleotides are TGTGCCAGCAGCTTCGGCTGGGCAGGGAACACTGAAGCTTTCTTT. It yields the protein CASSFGWAGNTEAFF.

This sequence joins TRBV5-1 and TRBJ1-5; D possibly corresponds to TRBD1 (5 bases). From germline, CDR1 is SGHRS and CDR2 YFSETQ. Trimming shortened V by 0 bases and J by 7 bases, and 8 bases separated the two germline ends. This CDR3 region has 13 residues. The CDR3 bases are TGCGCCAGCAGCTTGGAGCGGGACCAGCCCCAGCATTTT. Encoded protein: CASSLERDQPQHF.

V gene TRBV19 combines with J gene TRBJ2-7, with 9 positions matching TRBD1. The germline V gene encodes CDR1 LNHDA and CDR2 SQIVND (reference sequence). With V trimmed by 8 bases and J by 5 bases, 10 bases remained unmatched. This CDR3 has 14 residues. The CDR3 region is CASCKGQGIDEQYF. The CDR3, as DNA: TGTGCCAGTTGCAAGGGACAGGGAATCGACGAGCAGTACTTC. Complete variable domain (other parts from reference TRBV19 and TRBJ2-7): DGGITQSPKYLFRKEGQNVTLSCEQNLNHDAMYWYRQDPGQGLRLIYYSQIVNDFQKGDIAEGYSVSREKKESFPLTVTSAQKNPTAFYLCASCKGQGIDEQYFGPGTRLTVT.